This section outlines one T cell receptor (beta chain) sequence together with its context. The target antigen is unknown. Here immunoSEQ multiplex PCR was the method, and the copy in TCRdb shows in-frame clones only, minus some. The data hold about 32,000 clones, with roughly nine tenths observed a single time. This entry comes from a study of monozygotic twins with cystic fibrosis. General study results and limits: Unrelated CF individuals shared fewer identical clonotypes than monozygotic CF twins. Median Simpson clonality of 0.0095 suggested naive T cells predominated.

Between the trimmed V and J ends, which lost 5 bases and 0 bases, there was a span of 13 bases. Germline V gives CDR1 SGHAT, CDR2 FQNNGV. This CDR3 comprises 15 residues. The source of this sequence is a girl aged 2 to 9 with cystic fibrosis. The source material was blood. The rearrangement uses TRBV11-2 and TRBJ1-1; D remains unclear. The CDR3 DNA follows: TGTGCCAGCAGCCGACTACAGTCCATGAACACTGAAGCTTTCTTT. This sequence encodes CASSRLQSMNTEAFF.